This T cell receptor beta chain was recorded in a study of vaccination and CD4 T cells after COVID-19. V lost 0 bases and J 2 bases, leaving 10 bases between the germline ends. The CDR3 has 15 amino acids. Germline CDR1 is SGHRS and CDR2 is YFSETQ. The Oncomine TCR Beta short-read assay generated sequence data from the DNA of cultured CD4+ T cells. From the PCR reads, TCRdb called clonotypes with MiXCR, one entry per CDR3 protein. The sample lists 15,000 to 17,000 distinct CDR3 sequences, around 60% occurring once. Notes on this clonotype: Its antigen remains unidentified.

Treatment defined: roughly 10-day PBMC culture with coronavirus spike peptide pools or control peptides (ViraFEST assay). PBMCs were cultured at over 1.5 million per well with roughly 9.7 IU/ml IL-2 and 8.5 to 10 ug/ml peptide pools. The V gene is TRBV5-1, the J gene TRBJ2-3, with D perhaps being TRBD1 or TRBD2 (5 bases each). This TCR came from a human donor who had recovered from COVID-19. Material for sequencing was CD4+ T cells from blood, cultured in vitro. The CDR3 DNA reads TGCGCCAGCAGCTTGGATCTAGGGACCACAGATACGCAGTATTTT. It is translated as CASSLDLGTTDTQYF.